Below, one T cell receptor (beta chain) is given with its context. The antigen this receptor binds is unknown. No per-base quality is available; no much larger clone lies one base away. The entry originates in a study of blood T cell repertoires in COVID-19 (TCRdb year 2020). For context, the study as a whole: Samples from collaborators originated in the United States, Italy and Spain and spanned both the acute and convalescent phases of COVID-19. The prospective study material was composed of cDNA or gDNA derived from T cells, B-cell-depleted T cells, or PBMCs. Deeply sampled blood TCRbeta repertoires from subjects exposed to, actively infected with, or recovered from COVID-19 were included in the dataset. The repertoires were released in a freely available public database intended as a resource for research on the immune response to SARS-CoV-2. Samples came from the ongoing ImmuneRACE study (first 160 participants) plus 1,254 subjects from 6 global collaborators. The sample metadata nearly always contained a de-identified subject ID, COVID-19 status, age in years and sex. Where HLA class I and class II types were available, the types were taken from metadata supplied by the sample provider, not from assay-based typing.

The collaborating institutions used their own protocols to collect whole blood in K2EDTA tubes. For TCRbeta analysis, collaborators shipped samples in one of three forms: frozen whole blood, isolated PBMCs, or DNA extracted from either of those sample types. The CDR3 has 16 amino acids, counting the end cysteine and phenylalanine. Kept here is only the CDR3 DNA, which spans 48 bases and is read in frame from base 1. The immunoSEQ Assay, a bias-controlled multiplex PCR, was used to amplify TCRbeta CDR3 regions from genomic DNA. From the authors' description of their analysis: The number of nucleated cells in each sample was estimated from the amplification of reference gene primers within the assay. Sequence reads were collapsed and filtered to measure the absolute abundance of every unique TCRbeta CDR3 rearrangement. For each sample, productive Simpson clonality was calculated by taking the square root of Simpson's diversity index across productive rearrangements. The clones in this table, taken by TCRdb from immuneACCESS, are in-frame only. Not every clone is retained; where verified, under half of the shortfall comes from an unresolved V gene, and the cause of the rest is unknown. V and J calls and clone size are those listed in that table; D and trimming were worked out from the DNA. The sample table lists around 300,000 clones, 75% to 90% of them with a count of one. The top ten clones comprise 2.2% of the sample.

The paper as a whole reports these results and caveats: How much clinical and demographic metadata was included differed by source and by participant, and the metadata was provided uncurated.

The receptor was derived from a man aged 50-59 years with acute or convalescent COVID-19. The sequence links TRBV21-1 to TRBJ2-7; the DNA was not used to check the table's D call, TRBD2. TRBV21-1 is labeled a pseudogene. Sequencing was done on a sample of peripheral blood. Here is the DNA: TGTGCCAGCAGCCGGGGACTCAGGGAGGGGACCTACGAGCAGTACTTC. It specifies CASSRGLREGTYEQYF.